This entry lists 21 T cell receptor beta chains sequenced from one sample in a study of T-cell reconstitution after alpha-beta-depleted transplantation in children. Unique molecular identifiers were used to barcode this TCRbeta library. MiXCR, applied by TCRdb to the PCR reads, yields one record per CDR3 protein. The sample has hundreds of thousands of distinct CDR3 sequences, under 30% seen once; the top ten hold about 2.5%. The specimen was PBMCs, collected before TCRalphabeta/CD19-depleted stem cell transplant. These receptors were taken from a girl aged 2-9 years with Fanconi anemia, due to receive a stem cell transplant.

V usage is TRBV12-2 and J usage is TRBJ2-7; the table's TRBD1 call for D was not verified on the DNA. TRBV12-2 is marked as a pseudogene. CDR3 size: 15 residues. The CDR3 DNA reads TGTGCAAGTCGCCCTTGGACAGGGAAATTCTACGAGCAGTACTTC. Translation gives CASRPWTGKFYEQYF.

The chain joins TRBV20-1 to TRBJ2-5, with D perhaps TRBD2 (6 bases). In germline, CDR1 is DFQATT, CDR2 SNEGSKA (reference sequence). Trimming pared 3 bases from V and 1 base from J, leaving 21 bases between. The CDR3 extends over 17 amino acids. CDR3 nucleotide sequence: TGCAGTGCTAGGGTCTGGTTTGGCGGGGCCACCCAAGAGACCCAGTACTTC. Translating gives CSARVWFGGATQETQYF.

The table lists this clonotype with a few counts. The CDR3 is CASSLGGRITYEQYF. Written as DNA, the CDR3 is TGTGCCAGCAGCCTCGGCGGCAGGATCACCTACGAGCAGTACTTC. The rearrangement uses TRBV7-9 and TRBJ2-7; D not resolved. Trimming left V 5 bases short and J 2 bases short, with 16 bases between. The CDR3 is 15 amino acids. CDR1 is SEHNR, CDR2 FQNEAQ, per germline (reference sequence).

The chain employs TRBV20-1 and TRBJ2-1; 8 nucleotides agree with TRBD2. The CDR3 contains 14 residues. J was trimmed by 5 bases and V by 2 bases; bases with no gene match: 5. Germline V lookup: CDR1 DFQATT, CDR2 SNEGSKA (reference sequence). CDR3 DNA: TGCAGTGCTAGATGGCTAGCGGGCCACAATGAGCAGTTCTTC. This translates into CSARWLAGHNEQFF.

V is TRBV7-2 and J is TRBJ2-7, with unresolved D. The germline V gene encodes CDR1 SGHTA and CDR2 FQGNSA. The CDR3 length is 15 residues. V was clipped by 2 bases and J by 2 bases, with 13 bases between them. In DNA form, the CDR3 reads TGTGCCAGCAGCTTATGGGCGGAAAACCCCTACGAGCAGTACTTC. Translating it yields CASSLWAENPYEQYF. The variable domain in full, completed from reference TRBV7-2 and TRBJ2-7, reads GAGVSQSPSNKVTEKGKDVELRCDPISGHTALYWYRQSLGQGLEFLIYFQGNSAPDKSGLPSDRFSAERTGGSVSTLTIQRTQQEDSAVYLCASSLWAENPYEQYFGPGTRLTVT.

This clonotype was counted at least ten times. The chain recombines TRBV10-3 with TRBJ2-7; TRBD1 aligns across 9 bases. The CDR3 is 14 residues long. The trim removed 4 bases at V and 7 bases at J, leaving 8 bases unmatched. In germline, CDR1 is ENHRY, CDR2 SYGVKD. CDR3 region: CAISVSGQGMEQYF. The CDR3 DNA sequence: TGTGCCATCAGTGTATCGGGACAGGGTATGGAGCAGTACTTC.

The chain employs TRBV20-1 and TRBJ2-7, with a tentative D call TRBD1 (6 bases). Germline lookup yields CDR1 DFQATT and CDR2 SNEGSKA (reference sequence). The CDR3 is made up of 11 amino acids. Trimming took off 3 bases at V and 9 bases at J, with 12 bases between the two ends. The CDR3 loop is CSASHREGQYF. The CDR3 DNA is TGCAGTGCTAGCCACAGGGAAGGGCAGTACTTC.

The table lists this clonotype with a few counts. The rearrangement joins TRBV20-1 to TRBJ2-5, with D unresolved. V lost 1 base and J lost 5, with 11 bases in between. This CDR3 contains 13 residues. The germline gives CDR1 DFQATT, CDR2 SNEGSKA (reference sequence). The chain's CDR3 is CSARGPPRETQYF. The CDR3, as DNA: TGCAGTGCTAGAGGACCTCCAAGGGAGACCCAGTACTTC.

This clonotype has at least ten counts. The V and J genes are TRBV29-1 and TRBJ2-4; D gene ambiguous. Deletions cut 5 bases from V and 0 bases from J, with 5 bases between. The CDR3 contains 12 residues. CDR1 and CDR2 (germline): SQVTM, ANQGSEA. The CDR3 DNA follows: TGCAGCGTTCAAATAGCCAAAAACATTCAGTACTTC. The encoded protein is CSVQIAKNIQYF.

Many counts were recorded for this clonotype. The chain joins TRBV5-1 to TRBJ2-3, with 11 bases aligning to TRBD2. This CDR3 contains 15 residues. V lost 5 bases to trimming and J lost 2 bases; unmatched junction nucleotides: 4. Germline V gene data show CDR1 as SGHRS and CDR2 as YFSETQ. CDR3 DNA sequence: TGCGCCAGCAGTCATAGCGGGAGGGACACAGATACGCAGTATTTT. Translating it yields CASSHSGRDTDTQYF.

This chain uses TRBV7-3 with TRBJ1-1; TRBD1 matches 9 bases. Per the germline V gene, CDR1 is SGHTA and CDR2 is FQGTGA. CDR3 length: 13 residues. V shed 2 bases and J 7 bases; nucleotides not matched to a gene: 2. CDR3 sequence reads: CASSLGQGYEAFF. The CDR3 DNA is TGTGCCAGCAGCTTAGGACAGGGGTATGAAGCTTTCTTT.

This clonotype has a handful of counts. This chain links TRBV5-1 with TRBJ2-7; 9 bases match TRBD2. V was pared by 0 bases and J by 2 bases, with 21 bases of the junction left unmatched. This CDR3 is built from 21 residues. Germline loops: CDR1 SGHRS, CDR2 YFSETQ. The CDR3 sequence is CASSLELAGASLYGAPYEQYF. CDR3 bases: TGCGCCAGCAGCTTGGAATTAGCGGGAGCAAGTCTGTATGGAGCGCCCTACGAGCAGTACTTC.

The V call is TRBV15, the J call TRBJ2-7; D may be TRBD2 (7 bases). The V end was cut by 5 bases, the J end by 2 bases, with 10 bases between. Germline CDR1 reads LNHNV; CDR2 reads YYDKDF (reference sequence). CDR3 length: 13 amino acids. The CDR3 DNA sequence: TGTGCCACCAGCGGGGGGGCCGCCTACGAGCAGTACTTC. Translation gives CATSGGAAYEQYF.

The chain uses TRBV5-4 and TRBJ2-5; 9 bases line up with TRBD1. After removal of 3 bases from V and 5 bases from J, the junction contained 8 bases not matched to a gene. Germline V gene sequence: CDR1 SGHNT, CDR2 YYREEE (reference sequence). The CDR3 has 15 amino acids. For the CDR3, the DNA is TGTGCCAGCAGCTGGGGACAGGGTTCCGGTGAGACCCAGTACTTC. It encodes CASSWGQGSGETQYF.

Regarding this clonotype: A clone one base away is much larger, so this may be a read error. J is TRBJ1-5 and V is TRBV12-3 or TRBV12-4; D gene ambiguous. The CDR3 totals 14 residues. CDR3 in DNA: TGTACCAGCAGTTTAGGCTCATCGGGGCAGCCCCAGCATTTT. Its protein is CTSSLGSSGQPQHF.

V and J are TRBV29-1 and TRBJ2-7; perhaps TRBD2 as D (6 bases). The CDR3 length is 12 residues. Trimming pared 3 bases from V and 6 bases from J, leaving 12 bases between. The germline V gene encodes CDR1 SQVTM and CDR2 ANQGSEA. The CDR3 reads CSVEGGVGEQYF. The CDR3 region has the DNA TGCAGCGTTGAGGGAGGCGTGGGCGAGCAGTACTTC.

The chain uses TRBV28 and TRBJ2-7; perhaps TRBD1 as D (6 bases). Between the trimmed V and J ends, which lost 2 bases and 1 base, there was a span of 12 bases. Germline CDR1 and CDR2: MDHEN and SYDVKM. The CDR3 runs 15 residues. The CDR3 bases are TGTGCCAGCAGTTTAGGCAGGGGACCTTCCTACGAGCAGTACTTC. It specifies CASSLGRGPSYEQYF.

V usage is TRBV7-3 and J usage is TRBJ2-1; D gene ambiguous. There are 15 residues in the CDR3. The germline gives CDR1 SGHTA, CDR2 FQGTGA. The V gene lost 0 bases and the J gene lost 4 bases, with 10 bases spanning the gap. This chain's CDR3 is CASSLTGNEYNEQFF. Written as DNA, the CDR3 is TGTGCCAGCAGCTTAACAGGGAATGAATACAATGAGCAGTTCTTC.

The sample holds many counts of this clonotype. The chain recombines TRBV29-1 with TRBJ2-7; 8 bases align to TRBD2. Per the germline V gene, CDR1 is SQVTM and CDR2 is ANQGSEA. Losses at the gene ends were 8 bases for V and 6 bases for J; bases not matched to a gene: 9. This CDR3 contains 12 residues. The CDR3 loop reads CSTAGRGGEQYF. Written as DNA, the CDR3 is TGCAGCACCGCGGGACGGGGGGGCGAGCAGTACTTC.

Ten or more counts support this clonotype. The chain uses TRBV29-1 and TRBJ2-3; TRBD2 matches at 8 bases. Germline CDR1 reads SQVTM; CDR2 reads ANQGSEA. The CDR3 is 14 amino acids. The V segment lost 7 bases and the J segment 1 base; nucleotides outside the gene matches: 7. The CDR3: CSAQRELGTDTQYF. CDR3 nucleotides: TGCAGCGCCCAGCGGGAGCTGGGCACAGATACGCAGTATTTT.

The V gene is TRBV18, the J gene TRBJ2-5, with D tentatively TRBD1 or TRBD2 (5 bases each). The germline V gene has CDR1 KGHSH and CDR2 LQKENI. This CDR3 is built from 15 residues. V was trimmed by 6 bases and J by 0 bases, leaving 14 bases between them. The CDR3 bases are TGTGCCAGCTCCCCCGGGACCTCGTACCAAGAGACCCAGTACTTC. Translating it yields CASSPGTSYQETQYF.